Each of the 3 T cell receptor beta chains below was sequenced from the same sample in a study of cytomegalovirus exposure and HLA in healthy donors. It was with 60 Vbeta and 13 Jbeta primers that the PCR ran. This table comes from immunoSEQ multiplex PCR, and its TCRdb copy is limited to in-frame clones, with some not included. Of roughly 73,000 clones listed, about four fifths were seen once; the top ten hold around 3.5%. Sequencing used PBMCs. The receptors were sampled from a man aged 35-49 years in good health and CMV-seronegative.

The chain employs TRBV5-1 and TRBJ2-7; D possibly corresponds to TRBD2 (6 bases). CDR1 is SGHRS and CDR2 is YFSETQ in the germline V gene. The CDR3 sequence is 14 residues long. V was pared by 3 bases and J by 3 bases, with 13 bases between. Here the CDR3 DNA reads TGCGCCAGCAGCTACTTGGGCGGGAACTACGAGCAGTACTTC. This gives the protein CASSYLGGNYEQYF.

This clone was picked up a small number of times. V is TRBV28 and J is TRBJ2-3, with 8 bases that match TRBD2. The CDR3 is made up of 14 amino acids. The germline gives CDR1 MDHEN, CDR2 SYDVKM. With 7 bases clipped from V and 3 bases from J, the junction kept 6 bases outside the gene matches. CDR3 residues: CASTSGGATDTQYF. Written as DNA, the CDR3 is TGTGCCAGCACTTCCGGGGGGGCGACAGATACGCAGTATTTT. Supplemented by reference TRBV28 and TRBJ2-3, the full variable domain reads DVKVTQSSRYLVKRTGEKVFLECVQDMDHENMFWYRQDPGLGLRLIYFSYDVKMKEKGDIPEGYSVSREKKERFSLILESASTNQTSMYLCASTSGGATDTQYFGPGTRLTVL.

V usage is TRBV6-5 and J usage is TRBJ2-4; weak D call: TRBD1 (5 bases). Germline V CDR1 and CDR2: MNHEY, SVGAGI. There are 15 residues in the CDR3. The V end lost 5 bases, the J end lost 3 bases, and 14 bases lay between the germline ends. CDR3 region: CASSTAGMGKNIQYF. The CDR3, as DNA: TGTGCCAGCAGTACGGCAGGGATGGGCAAAAACATTCAGTACTTC.